This TCR beta chain comes out of a study of blood T cell repertoires in COVID-19. The overall study: T cells, B-cell-depleted T cells, or PBMCs provided the cDNA or gDNA that served as material.

Recruits, aged roughly 18 to 89 years, lived in under 25 US areas. This clone was picked up one time. Authors' analysis steps: Scientists estimated how many nucleated cells there were by amplifying reference gene primers. Generated by immunoSEQ multiplex PCR, the TCRdb table keeps only in-frame clones and is missing some. The V and J calls and the clone size are those of that table, but D and trimming were determined from the DNA. Among 360,000 or so clones, roughly 89% were seen once, and the ten largest hold 1.7%. The CDR3 sequence is 15 residues long. V shed 7 bases and J 5 bases; nucleotides not matched to a gene: 7. Germline V gene lookup returns CDR1 SNHLY and CDR2 FYNNEI.

Sequenced sample: PBMCs or T cells enriched from blood (not recorded which). The clonotype was recovered from a woman aged 25 to 39 who had recovered from COVID-19. The chain links TRBV2 to TRBJ1-4; 10 bases map to TRBD1. For the CDR3, the DNA is TGTGCCAGCACCGGATTGACAGGGGGCAATGAAAAACTGTTTTTT. Encoded protein: CASTGLTGGNEKLFF.